The 30 T cell receptor beta chains given below trace back to one sample, sequenced in a study of T-cell memory formation after mild COVID-19. TCRdb independently ran MiXCR on the 5' RACE reads; one entry per CDR3 protein. The repertoire consists of some 600,000 distinct CDR3 sequences, with 17% occurring once and the leading ten covering about 7.5%. What was sequenced was PBMCs or a T cell subset sorted from them (not recorded which). These TCRs come from an adult woman who had mild COVID-19 (a few samples of this study predate the infection). Cell type and time point are not known.

V is TRBV7-6 and J is TRBJ2-3; TRBD2 aligns across 10 bases. The germline CDR1 and CDR2 sequences are SGHVS and FNYEAQ. Trimming removed 1 base from V and 1 base from J; junction bases left unmatched: 2. The CDR3 is 16 amino acids. The CDR3 protein is CASSLGTSGGTDTQYF. CDR3 bases: TGTGCCAGCAGCTTAGGGACTAGCGGAGGCACAGATACGCAGTATTTT.

This clonotype was observed a few times. The CDR3 bases are TGCAGTGCTAGATACACTGAAGCTTTCTTT. Translating it yields CSARYTEAFF. The chain recombines TRBV20-1 with TRBJ1-1; D call uncertain. The CDR3 is made up of 10 amino acids. V was clipped by 2 bases and J by 3 bases, with 1 base between them. Germline assignment: CDR1 DFQATT and CDR2 SNEGSKA (reference sequence).

The V and J genes are TRBV6-2 or TRBV6-3 and TRBJ1-1; a weak D match, TRBD1 (5 bases). The CDR3 is made up of 13 amino acids. Germline CDR1 is MNHEY and CDR2 is SVGEGT. Trimming removed 7 bases from V and 6 bases from J, with 15 bases in between. CDR3 protein: CASKNGQGAEAFF. For the CDR3, the DNA is TGTGCCAGCAAGAACGGGCAGGGAGCTGAAGCTTTCTTT.

This clonotype occurred many times. The chain uses TRBV12-3 or TRBV12-4 and TRBJ2-3; TRBD1 aligns across 8 bases. The trim removed 7 bases at V and 4 bases at J, leaving 7 bases unmatched. This CDR3 is built from 14 residues. As DNA, the CDR3 is TGTGCCAGCACTGGGTCAGGGGGCGCAGATACGCAGTATTTT. Translating it yields CASTGSGGADTQYF.

CDR3 coding DNA: TGCAGCGTTTTTGTAACGGAAGCTTTCTTT. Its protein product is CSVFVTEAFF. This chain uses TRBV29-1 with TRBJ1-1; D unresolved. The CDR3 has 10 residues. V was cut by 5 bases and J by 8 bases, with 9 bases left in between. Per the germline V gene, CDR1 is SQVTM and CDR2 is ANQGSEA.

This clonotype came up a few times. V usage is TRBV27 and J usage is TRBJ2-7; 8 bases fit TRBD1. The CDR3 length is 17 residues. CDR1 and CDR2 from the germline V gene are MNHEY and SMNVEV (reference sequence). Trimming took 6 bases from V and 5 from J; bases not matched to a gene: 18. The CDR3 loop is CASSTEGWGQGANEQYF. CDR3 nucleotide sequence: TGTGCCAGCAGCACAGAAGGGTGGGGGCAGGGGGCCAACGAGCAGTACTTC.

The V call is TRBV24-1, the J call TRBJ2-1; 10 nucleotides match TRBD2. This CDR3 spans 16 amino acids. Germline V gene data show CDR1 as KGHDR and CDR2 as SFDVKD. The trim removed 4 bases at V and 7 bases at J, leaving 9 bases unmatched. This chain's CDR3 is CATSDTGLARGNEQFF. The CDR3 DNA sequence: TGTGCCACCAGTGACACGGGACTAGCGAGAGGGAATGAGCAGTTCTTC.

This clonotype was seen ten or more times. The V call is TRBV3-1, the J call TRBJ2-2, with D unresolved. This CDR3 has 13 residues. Germline values: CDR1 LGHDT, CDR2 YNNKEL (reference sequence). Between the trimmed V and J ends, which lost 4 bases and 7 bases, there was a span of 10 bases. The CDR3 loop reads CASSPGLLGELFF. The CDR3 nucleotides read TGTGCCAGCAGCCCGGGTCTCCTCGGGGAGCTGTTTTTT. Full variable domain (outside the CDR3, taken from reference TRBV3-1 and TRBJ2-2): DTAVSQTPKYLVTQMGNDKSIKCEQNLGHDTMYWYKQDSKKFLKIMFSYNNKELIINETVPNRFSPKSPDKAHLNLHINSLELGDSAVYFCASSPGLLGELFFGEGSRLTVL.

This chain links TRBV4-1 with TRBJ2-7, with D tentatively TRBD1 or TRBD2 (5 bases each). This CDR3 has 15 amino acids. The V end was cut by 1 base, the J end by 6 bases, with 16 bases between. CDR1 is MGHRA, CDR2 YSYEKL, per germline. CDR3 sequence: CASSQVEGPQTEQYF. DNA for the CDR3: TGCGCCAGCAGCCAAGTTGAGGGACCCCAAACCGAGCAGTACTTC.

This clonotype was observed a handful of times. The rearrangement links TRBV2 to TRBJ2-5; D unclear. V lost 6 bases and J 3 bases, leaving 5 bases between the germline ends. This CDR3 is 11 amino acids long. Germline V gives CDR1 SNHLY, CDR2 FYNNEI. The CDR3 DNA is TGTGCCAGCAGGGAAAAAGAGACCCAGTACTTC. Protein product: CASREKETQYF.

This sequence joins TRBV6-2 or TRBV6-3 and TRBJ2-3, with D possibly being TRBD2 (5 bases). Germline lookup yields CDR1 MNHEY and CDR2 SVGEGT. CDR3 size: 15 residues. Trimming removed 2 bases at V and 2 bases at J, with 11 bases between. This CDR3 is CASSYVGVSTDTQYF. In DNA, the CDR3 is TGTGCCAGCAGTTACGTCGGGGTGTCCACAGATACGCAGTATTTT.

This clonotype was observed a handful of times. J is TRBJ2-7 and V is TRBV27; perhaps D is TRBD1 or TRBD2 (5 bases each). This CDR3 has 14 residues. V was cut by 0 bases and J by 3 bases, with 9 bases left in between. The V gene's germline CDR1 is MNHEY and CDR2 SMNVEV (reference sequence). The CDR3 protein is CASSLSGDGYEQYF. The CDR3 region has the DNA TGTGCCAGCAGTTTATCAGGGGACGGCTACGAGCAGTACTTC.

This clonotype showed up many times. The gene calls are TRBV3-1 and TRBJ2-7, with D possibly being TRBD1 or TRBD2 (5 bases each). With 2 bases removed from V and 2 bases from J, the gap between germline ends came to 7 bases. The CDR3 consists of 13 residues. Germline CDR1 LGHDT, CDR2 YNNKEL (reference sequence). Here the CDR3 DNA reads TGTGCCAGCAGCCAACGGGGCACCTACGAGCAGTACTTC. It encodes CASSQRGTYEQYF.

This chain links TRBV7-3 with TRBJ2-7; no firm D call. V shed 6 bases and J shed 3 bases, with 12 bases lying between them. The CDR3 is 13 residues long. Per germline, CDR1 SGHTA and CDR2 FQGTGA. CDR3 amino acids: CASSLFDNYEQYF. CDR3 nucleotide sequence: TGTGCCAGCAGTCTTTTTGACAACTACGAGCAGTACTTC. The whole variable domain, filled in from reference TRBV7-3 and TRBJ2-7, reads GAGVSQTPSNKVTEKGKYVELRCDPISGHTALYWYRQSLGQGPEFLIYFQGTGAADDSGLPNDRFFAVRPEGSVSTLKIQRTERGDSAVYLCASSLFDNYEQYFGPGTRLTVT.

The chain uses TRBV7-7 and TRBJ2-3, with no clear D. Germline lookup yields CDR1 SSHAT and CDR2 FNYEAQ (reference sequence). This CDR3 contains 15 residues. V gave up 3 bases and J gave up 6 bases, with 16 bases separating them. The CDR3 DNA reads as TGTGCCAGCAGCTTGAGATTAGGTGGCTGGGATACGCAGTATTTT. Amino acids: CASSLRLGGWDTQYF.

The chain carries TRBV7-2 and TRBJ2-3; the match to TRBD2 covers 8 bases. The CDR3 length is 17 residues. Germline-derived CDR1 and CDR2 are SGHTA and FQGNSA. Germline trimming cut 4 bases from V and 3 bases from J; bases unmatched to any gene: 12. The CDR3 loop reads CASSSRGGLKITDTQYF. The CDR3 DNA reads as TGTGCCAGCAGCTCTCGGGGGGGACTAAAGATTACAGATACGCAGTATTTT. Full variable domain (missing parts from reference TRBV7-2 and TRBJ2-3): GAGVSQSPSNKVTEKGKDVELRCDPISGHTALYWYRQSLGQGLEFLIYFQGNSAPDKSGLPSDRFSAERTGGSVSTLTIQRTQQEDSAVYLCASSSRGGLKITDTQYFGPGTRLTVL.

This clonotype occurred a few times. V usage is TRBV7-2 and J usage is TRBJ2-3, with TRBD2 matching 8 bases. Per the germline V gene, CDR1 is SGHTA and CDR2 is FQGNSA. The ends lost 1 base at V and 4 bases at J; junction bases unmatched: 4. This CDR3 comprises 15 residues. The CDR3 reads CASSLEGRGADTQYF. The CDR3 DNA reads TGTGCCAGCAGCTTAGAGGGGCGGGGGGCAGATACGCAGTATTTT.

The genes are TRBV7-3 and TRBJ2-3; D ambiguous. The ends were cut back, 5 bases at V and 1 base at J, with 7 bases in the middle. The germline gives CDR1 SGHTA, CDR2 FQGTGA. This CDR3 spans 13 amino acids. In DNA form, the CDR3 reads TGTGCCAGCAGCGACCTTGGCACAGATACGCAGTATTTT. As protein: CASSDLGTDTQYF.

There are many counts of this clonotype. The V and J genes are TRBV5-1 and TRBJ2-7; D may be TRBD2 (7 bases). Trimming took off 3 bases at V and 0 bases at J, with 13 bases between the two ends. Germline values: CDR1 SGHRS, CDR2 YFSETQ. This CDR3 is 15 amino acids long. The CDR3 DNA sequence: TGCGCCAGCAGCTATGGGAGGGGGAGCTCCTACGAGCAGTACTTC. This codes for CASSYGRGSSYEQYF.

This clonotype was picked up a small number of times. The chain links TRBV5-4 to TRBJ2-7; D gene ambiguous. Trimming cost V 4 bases and J 2 bases, with 10 bases left between them. Germline assignment: CDR1 SGHNT and CDR2 YYREEE (reference sequence). CDR3 length: 13 residues. The CDR3 is CASSPFPPYEQYF. The CDR3, as DNA: TGTGCCAGCAGCCCATTTCCCCCCTACGAGCAGTACTTC.

This sequence joins TRBV7-6 and TRBJ1-2; D gene ambiguous. Trimming removed 7 bases at V and 6 bases at J, with 15 bases between. The CDR3 is made up of 13 amino acids. Germline V gene data show CDR1 as SGHVS and CDR2 as FNYEAQ. As DNA, the CDR3 is TGTGCCAGCACCCCCCGGGTTGAGGATGGCTACACCTTC. It yields the protein CASTPRVEDGYTF. The full variable domain, its missing parts supplied by reference TRBV7-6 and TRBJ1-2, is GAGVSQSPRYKVTKRGQDVALRCDPISGHVSLYWYRQALGQGPEFLTYFNYEAQQDKSGLPNDRFSAERPEGSISTLTIQRTEQRDSAMYRCASTPRVEDGYTFGSGTRLTVV.

This clonotype was counted a few times. The chain uses TRBV4-1 and TRBJ2-1, with D unresolved. V was pared by 3 bases and J by 5 bases, with 5 bases between. In germline, CDR1 is MGHRA, CDR2 YSYEKL. The CDR3 runs to 12 residues. The CDR3 DNA follows: TGCGCCAGCAGCCAGAAGGACAATGAGCAGTTCTTC. Translating gives CASSQKDNEQFF.

The chain carries TRBV9 and TRBJ2-1; 14 positions match TRBD2. Germline V gene data show CDR1 as SGDLS and CDR2 as YYNGEE. The ends lost 3 bases at V and 8 bases at J; junction bases unmatched: 13. CDR3 length: 18 residues. CDR3 loop: CASSARTPGLAGVYEQFF. The CDR3 DNA sequence: TGTGCCAGCAGCGCCCGAACTCCGGGACTAGCGGGAGTCTATGAGCAGTTCTTC.

This chain joins TRBV12-3 or TRBV12-4 and TRBJ2-1; tentatively, D is TRBD2 (7 bases). V was trimmed by 6 bases and J by 8 bases, leaving 26 bases between them. The CDR3 consists of 17 residues. CDR3 DNA: TGTGCCAGCAGCCCCTCCATGGGGGCGGGGGCAAAGGATGAGCAGTTCTTC. Its translation is CASSPSMGAGAKDEQFF.

The V and J genes are TRBV6-1 and TRBJ1-1, with D perhaps TRBD1 (6 bases). Trimming took off 4 bases at V and 9 bases at J, with 15 bases between the two ends. In germline, CDR1 is MNHNS, CDR2 SASEGT. The CDR3 has 13 amino acids. The CDR3 sequence is CASSASWTDQAFF. The CDR3, as DNA: TGTGCCAGCAGTGCTTCTTGGACAGATCAAGCTTTCTTT.

CDR3 loop: CASSMGSGYEQYF. Written as DNA, the CDR3 is TGTGCCAGTAGTATGGGTAGCGGCTACGAGCAGTACTTC. The chain joins TRBV19 to TRBJ2-7; D may be TRBD2 (6 bases). This CDR3 has 13 residues. V gave up 3 bases and J gave up 3 bases, with 9 bases separating them. The germline gives CDR1 LNHDA, CDR2 SQIVND (reference sequence).

This clonotype was found a few times. The chain recombines TRBV20-1 with TRBJ2-1; D unresolved. This CDR3 has 14 residues. CDR1 is DFQATT and CDR2 is SNEGSKA in the germline V gene (reference sequence). V was trimmed by 3 bases and J by 1 base, leaving 10 bases between them. CDR3 in DNA: TGCAGTGCTAGGTGGCCACCTTCCTACAATGAGCAGTTCTTC. Amino acid sequence: CSARWPPSYNEQFF.

V usage is TRBV19 and J usage is TRBJ2-7; no clear D gene. The CDR3 has 16 residues. The germline V and J ends were trimmed by 3 bases and 2 bases, with 17 bases remaining between them. Germline values: CDR1 LNHDA, CDR2 SQIVND (reference sequence). The CDR3 DNA follows: TGTGCCAGTAGTATCGATGGTACCGGAATCACCTACGAGCAGTACTTC. Its translation: CASSIDGTGITYEQYF.

Only a few counts were recorded for this clonotype. This sequence joins TRBV24-1 and TRBJ2-3; 9 bases map to TRBD1. The CDR3 loop spans 15 amino acids. V was clipped by 5 bases and J by 5 bases; unmatched bases: 7. Germline assignment: CDR1 KGHDR and CDR2 SFDVKD. The DNA of the CDR3 is TGTGCCACCAGTGGATGGACAGGGGCGGTAGATACGCAGTATTTT. It encodes CATSGWTGAVDTQYF.

The CDR3 sequence is CASSLRDSDNSPLHF. Written as DNA, the CDR3 is TGTGCCAGCAGTTTACGGGACAGCGATAATTCACCCCTCCACTTT. This chain uses TRBV12-3 or TRBV12-4 with TRBJ1-6, with TRBD1 matching 7 bases. Trimming at V came to 2 bases and at J to 5 bases, leaving 3 bases not matched to a gene. This CDR3 contains 15 residues.